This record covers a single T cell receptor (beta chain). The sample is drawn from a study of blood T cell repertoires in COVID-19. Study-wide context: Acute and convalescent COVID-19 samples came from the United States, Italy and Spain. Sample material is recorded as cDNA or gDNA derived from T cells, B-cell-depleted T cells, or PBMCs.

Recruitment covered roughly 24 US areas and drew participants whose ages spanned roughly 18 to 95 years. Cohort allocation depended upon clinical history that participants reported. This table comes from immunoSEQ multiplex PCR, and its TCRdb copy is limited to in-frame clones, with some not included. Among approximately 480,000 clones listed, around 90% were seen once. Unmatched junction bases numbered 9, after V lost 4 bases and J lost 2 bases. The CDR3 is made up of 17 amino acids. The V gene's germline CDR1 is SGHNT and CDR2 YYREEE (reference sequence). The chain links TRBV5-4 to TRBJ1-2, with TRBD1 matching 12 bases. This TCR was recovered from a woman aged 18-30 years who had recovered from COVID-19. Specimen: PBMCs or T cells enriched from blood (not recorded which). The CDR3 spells CASSPGQGAGINYGYTF. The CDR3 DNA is TGTGCCAGCAGCCCGGGACAGGGGGCGGGGATAAACTATGGCTACACCTTC.